Listed here are 24 T cell receptor beta chains from one sample, sequenced in a study of regulatory T cells in long-lasting Graves disease. Library construction for TCR beta used iRepertoire HTBI primers and Arm-PCR of CDR3 regions. MiXCR, run by TCRdb on the multiplex PCR reads, gives a single entry per CDR3 protein. The table includes a few hundred thousand distinct CDR3 sequences, around a sixth detected once. Described time point: newly diagnosed GD, antithyroid drugs for less than 3 months. RNA from PBMCs was the source of the TCR library. The sample was also linked to a second study, of T cells in Graves' hyperthyroidism and ophthalmopathy.

The source was peripheral blood mononuclear cells (PBMCs), collected at new diagnosis, from a patient treated with antithyroid drugs. Receptors originate from a woman aged 30 to 39 with Graves disease.

This clonotype has ten or more counts. The chain recombines TRBV6-1 with TRBJ1-6; no firm D call. The CDR3 has 15 residues. Germline V gene lookup returns CDR1 MNHNS and CDR2 SASEGT. The germline V and J ends were trimmed by 10 bases and 7 bases, with 20 bases remaining between them. The CDR3 is CATKDGFWRNSPLHF. Here the CDR3 DNA reads TGTGCCACAAAGGACGGATTTTGGAGGAATTCACCCCTCCACTTT.

The sample holds many counts of this clonotype. The rearrangement joins TRBV6-5 to TRBJ1-1; no firm D call. Germline V gives CDR1 MNHEY, CDR2 SVGAGI. Trimming removed 2 bases at V and 10 bases at J, with 20 bases between. The CDR3 runs to 15 residues. The chain's CDR3 is CASSYGPAVAGRAFF. CDR3 nucleotide sequence: TGTGCCAGCAGTTACGGTCCGGCTGTGGCAGGTCGAGCTTTCTTT.

This clonotype was detected many times. The CDR3 region is CASSTQGRETQYF. The CDR3 DNA follows: TGTGCCAGCAGTACACAGGGGAGAGAGACCCAGTACTTC. The rearrangement uses TRBV6-1 and TRBJ2-5; 7 positions match TRBD1. With V trimmed by 5 bases and J by 4 bases, 4 bases remained unmatched. The CDR3 totals 13 residues. CDR1 is MNHNS, CDR2 SASEGT, per germline.

This clonotype was detected a few times. The chain combines TRBV25-1 with TRBJ1-3; D remains unclear. The V gene's germline CDR1 is MGHDK and CDR2 SYGVNS. The CDR3 totals 14 residues. The V and J ends lost 5 bases and 0 bases respectively, with 8 bases between them. The CDR3 reads CASSRDVSGNTIYF. In nucleotides, the CDR3 is TGTGCCAGCAGTCGAGACGTCTCTGGAAACACCATATATTTT.

V usage is TRBV7-3 and J usage is TRBJ2-7; 10 bases match TRBD1. The germline V gene encodes CDR1 SGHTA and CDR2 FQGTGA. The CDR3 is 15 amino acids. Trimming cost V 2 bases and J 4 bases; bases outside gene matches: 5. The CDR3 reads CASSLQGQGMYEQYF. Here the CDR3 DNA reads TGTGCCAGCAGCTTACAGGGACAGGGGATGTACGAGCAGTACTTC.

This clonotype has a handful of counts. A much larger clone lies one base from this, so it may be a read error. This chain uses TRBV18 with TRBJ2-1, with D maybe TRBD1 (6 bases). CDR3 length: 15 amino acids. Germline V gene data show CDR1 as KGHSH and CDR2 as LQKENI. CDR3 coding DNA: TGTGCCAGCTCACCTAACACAGGGATCTACAATGAGCAGTCCTTC. Translating gives CASSPNTGIYNEQSF.

At least ten counts were recorded for this clonotype. This rearrangement joins TRBV19 to TRBJ1-2; D not certain. Trimming shortened V by 3 bases and J by 7 bases, and 18 bases separated the two germline ends. CDR1 is LNHDA, CDR2 SQIVND, per germline (reference sequence). CDR3 length: 15 residues. The CDR3, as DNA: TGTGCCAGTAGTATGAGAGACGGAACTTCGGGTGGCTACACCTTC. Translating it yields CASSMRDGTSGGYTF. Together with reference TRBV19 and TRBJ1-2, the CDR3 gives the full variable domain: DGGITQSPKYLFRKEGQNVTLSCEQNLNHDAMYWYRQDPGQGLRLIYYSQIVNDFQKGDIAEGYSVSREKKESFPLTVTSAQKNPTAFYLCASSMRDGTSGGYTFGSGTRLTVV.

The table lists this clonotype with a few counts. Germline is not matched at one junction end, which may reflect a read error. V gene TRBV19 combines with J gene TRBJ2-7, with 11 bases identical to TRBD2. Looked up from germline, CDR1 is LNHDA and CDR2 is SQIVND (reference sequence). CDR3 size: 15 residues. The CDR3 sequence: CASSGLAGGLYQQYF. The CDR3 DNA follows: TGTGCCAGTAGTGGTCTAGCGGGGGGTCTCTACCAGCAGTACTTC.

This clonotype was seen a few times. This chain joins TRBV19 and TRBJ2-3, with TRBD2 identical over 7 bases. The CDR3 totals 17 residues. The trim removed 4 bases at V and 1 base at J, leaving 11 bases unmatched. Germline CDR1 is LNHDA and CDR2 is SQIVND (reference sequence). CDR3 in amino acids: CASSTSFRGGGTDTQYF. In DNA form, the CDR3 reads TGTGCCAGTAGTACCTCCTTTCGGGGAGGGGGCACAGATACGCAGTATTTT.

The rearrangement uses TRBV6-1 and TRBJ2-2; D is possibly TRBD1 or TRBD2 (6 bases each). V lost 7 bases and J lost 0, with 18 bases in between. From germline, CDR1 is MNHNS and CDR2 SASEGT. The length of the CDR3 is 17 residues. This chain's CDR3 is CASTSEGGRTNTGELFF. CDR3 bases: TGTGCCAGCACCTCGGAGGGGGGCCGTACGAACACCGGGGAGCTGTTTTTT.

The table lists this clonotype with many counts. A much larger clone lies one base from this, so it may be a read error. The chain has TRBV13 and TRBJ2-7; TRBD1 might be the D (5 bases). Germline CDR1 PRHDT, CDR2 FYEKMQ (reference sequence). Trimming removed 1 base from V and 4 bases from J, with 5 bases in between. The CDR3 covers 12 residues. This CDR3 is CASSLAGYEQYF. CDR3 nucleotides: TGTGCCAGCAGCTTAGCAGGGTACGAGCAGTACTTC.

The V call is TRBV10-3, the J call TRBJ2-7, with D perhaps matching TRBD2 (6 bases). In germline, CDR1 is ENHRY, CDR2 SYGVKD. V was cut by 0 bases and J by 0 bases, with 9 bases left in between. The CDR3 runs to 15 residues. DNA for the CDR3: TGTGCCATCAGTGAGTCGACTAGTGCCTCCTACGAGCAGTACTTC. As protein: CAISESTSASYEQYF.

This clonotype was observed at least ten times. The gene calls are TRBV6-1 and TRBJ2-3, with TRBD2 matching over 7 bases. V was clipped by 4 bases and J by 0 bases; unmatched bases: 10. This CDR3 has 17 residues. Germline V CDR1 and CDR2: MNHNS, SASEGT. Written as DNA, the CDR3 is TGTGCCAGCAGTGGGATGGGGGGGGGATCGAGCACAGATACGCAGTATTTT. It encodes CASSGMGGGSSTDTQYF.

This clonotype showed up many times. The gene calls are TRBV19 and TRBJ1-2; unclear D gene. Between the trimmed V and J ends, which lost 6 bases and 0 bases, there was a span of 17 bases. Germline V lookup: CDR1 LNHDA, CDR2 SQIVND (reference sequence). This CDR3 region has 16 residues. The CDR3 bases are TGTGCCAGTAGACGGAAGGGCGCTAATTCTAACTATGGCTACACCTTC. This gives the protein CASRRKGANSNYGYTF.

This clonotype was observed at least ten times. The rearrangement uses TRBV7-9 and TRBJ2-7, with 14 bases fitting TRBD2. This CDR3 comprises 15 residues. V dropped 3 bases and J dropped 5; count of bases not matched to a gene: 3. Germline loops: CDR1 SEHNR, CDR2 FQNEAQ (reference sequence). As DNA, the CDR3 is TGTGCCAGCAGCTTGGGGACTAGCGGGGGCGACGAGCAGTACTTC. It yields the protein CASSLGTSGGDEQYF. Full variable domain (rest looked up from reference TRBV7-9 and TRBJ2-7): DTGVSQNPRHKITKRGQNVTFRCDPISEHNRLYWYRQTLGQGPEFLTYFQNEAQLEKSRLLSDRFSAERPKGSFSTLEIQRTEQGDSAMYLCASSLGTSGGDEQYFGPGTRLTVT.

This clonotype came up many times. CDR3 DNA: TGTGCCAGCAGACTAGGGAATGAGCAGTTCTTC. It translates to CASRLGNEQFF. The V call is TRBV3-1, the J call TRBJ2-1; weak D call: TRBD2 (5 bases). The CDR3 sequence is 11 residues long. Germline CDR1 reads LGHDT; CDR2 reads YNNKEL (reference sequence). Trimming cost V 6 bases and J 7 bases, with 7 bases left between them.

This clonotype has a count of ten or more. CDR3 loop: CSARGELNQPQHF. In nucleotides, the CDR3 is TGCAGTGCTAGAGGGGAGTTAAATCAGCCCCAGCATTTT. The rearrangement joins TRBV20-1 to TRBJ1-5; D not resolved. CDR1 is DFQATT and CDR2 is SNEGSKA in the germline V gene (reference sequence). This CDR3 contains 13 residues. Trimming pared 1 base from V and 4 bases from J, leaving 8 bases between.

The sample holds a few counts of this clonotype. This could be a read error, since a much larger clone is one nucleotide away. This chain uses TRBV6-2 or TRBV6-3 with TRBJ1-2; 9 bases fit TRBD1. CDR3 length: 16 amino acids. In germline, CDR1 is MNHEY, CDR2 SVGEGT. Trimming removed 2 bases from V and 5 bases from J; junction bases left unmatched: 9. This chain's CDR3 is CASSYGDRGSQYGYTF. CDR3 nucleotide sequence: TGTGCCAGCAGTTACGGTGACAGGGGGAGCCAATATGGCTACACCTTC.

A remark on this clonotype: A clone one base away is much larger, so this may be a read error. This chain links TRBV19 with TRBJ1-4; 8 nucleotides match TRBD1. The trim removed 5 bases at V and 7 bases at J, leaving 9 bases unmatched. The CDR3 runs to 15 residues. CDR1 LNHDA and CDR2 SQIVND come from the germline V gene (reference sequence). CDR3 nucleotide sequence: TGTGCCAGTAGTCCACGGACAGGGCGGGGTGAAAAACTGTTTTTT. This gives the protein CASSPRTGRGEKLFF.

This clonotype was seen ten or more times. This chain links TRBV5-1 with TRBJ1-1; D gene uncertain. V was clipped by 0 bases and J by 5 bases, with 8 bases between them. The CDR3 totals 13 residues. In germline, CDR1 is SGHRS, CDR2 YFSETQ. CDR3 coding DNA: TGCGCCAGCAGCTTGGGGTGGGCGACTGAAGCTTTCTTT. Translation gives CASSLGWATEAFF.

This clonotype was seen only a few times. The rearrangement uses TRBV6-1 and TRBJ2-7; D is uncertain. V lost 2 bases and J lost 0, with 11 bases in between. Germline V gene sequence: CDR1 MNHNS, CDR2 SASEGT. The CDR3 is made up of 15 amino acids. The CDR3 loop reads CASSELGWGSYEQYF. The CDR3 DNA reads TGTGCCAGCAGTGAATTGGGTTGGGGCTCCTACGAGCAGTACTTC.

This clonotype was seen repeatedly, ten times or more. The chain combines TRBV2 with TRBJ1-1; D gene unclear. The CDR3 spans 15 residues. Germline V lookup: CDR1 SNHLY, CDR2 FYNNEI. Deletions cut 2 bases from V and 2 bases from J, with 12 bases between. The CDR3 DNA sequence: TGTGCCAGCAGTGAACCGGCGTCCTTTAACACTGAAGCTTTCTTT. Encoded protein: CASSEPASFNTEAFF.

Concerning this clonotype itself: A read error may explain this, as a much larger clone is one base away. This chain joins TRBV12-3 or TRBV12-4 and TRBJ1-3; D call uncertain. This CDR3 spans 15 amino acids. The CDR3 here is CASPVSLGSGDTIYF. DNA of the CDR3: TGTGCCAGCCCCGTGAGTCTAGGCTCTGGAGACACCATATATTTT.

This clonotype was detected a few times. The chain links TRBV6-1 to TRBJ2-1; tentatively, D is TRBD2 (5 bases). This CDR3 has 15 residues. Trimming removed 6 bases from V and 0 bases from J, with 12 bases in between. The germline V gene encodes CDR1 MNHNS and CDR2 SASEGT. CDR3 in amino acids: CASREVGNSYNEQFF. CDR3 coding DNA: TGTGCCAGCAGGGAGGTCGGCAACTCCTACAATGAGCAGTTCTTC.